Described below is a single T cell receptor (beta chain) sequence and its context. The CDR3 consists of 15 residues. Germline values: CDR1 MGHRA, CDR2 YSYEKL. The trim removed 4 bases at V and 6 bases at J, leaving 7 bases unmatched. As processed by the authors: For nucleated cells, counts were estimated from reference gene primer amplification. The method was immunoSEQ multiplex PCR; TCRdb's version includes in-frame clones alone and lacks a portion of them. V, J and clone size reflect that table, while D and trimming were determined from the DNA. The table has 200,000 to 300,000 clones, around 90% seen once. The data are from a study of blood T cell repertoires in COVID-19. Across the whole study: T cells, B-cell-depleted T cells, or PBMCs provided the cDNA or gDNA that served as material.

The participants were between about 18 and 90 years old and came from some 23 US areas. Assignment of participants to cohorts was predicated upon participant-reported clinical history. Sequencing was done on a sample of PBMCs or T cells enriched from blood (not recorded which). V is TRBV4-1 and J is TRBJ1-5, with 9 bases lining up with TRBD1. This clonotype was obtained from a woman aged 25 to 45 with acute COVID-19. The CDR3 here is CASSRLTDRGQPQHF. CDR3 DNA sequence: TGCGCCAGCAGCCGCCTTACGGACAGGGGTCAGCCCCAGCATTTT.